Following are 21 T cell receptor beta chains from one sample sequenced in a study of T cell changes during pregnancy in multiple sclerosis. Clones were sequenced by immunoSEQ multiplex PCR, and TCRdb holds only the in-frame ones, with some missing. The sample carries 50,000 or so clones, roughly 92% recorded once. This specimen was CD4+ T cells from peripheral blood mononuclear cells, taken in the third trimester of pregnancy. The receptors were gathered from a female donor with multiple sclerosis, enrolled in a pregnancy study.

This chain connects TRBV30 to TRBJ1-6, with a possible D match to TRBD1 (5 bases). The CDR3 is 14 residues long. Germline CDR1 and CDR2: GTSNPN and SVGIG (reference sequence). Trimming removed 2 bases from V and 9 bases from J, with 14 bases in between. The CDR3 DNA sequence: TGTGCCTGGAGTCCCGGGGGGATGGCTTCACCCCTCCACTTT. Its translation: CAWSPGGMASPLHF.

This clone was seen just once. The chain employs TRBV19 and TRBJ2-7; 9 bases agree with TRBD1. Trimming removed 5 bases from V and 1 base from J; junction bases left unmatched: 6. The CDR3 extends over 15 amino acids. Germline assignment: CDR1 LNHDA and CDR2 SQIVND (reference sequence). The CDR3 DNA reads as TGTGCCAGTAGTTTTACCGGGACAGGGTCCTACGAGCAGTACTTC. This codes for CASSFTGTGSYEQYF. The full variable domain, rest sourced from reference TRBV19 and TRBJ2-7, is DGGITQSPKYLFRKEGQNVTLSCEQNLNHDAMYWYRQDPGQGLRLIYYSQIVNDFQKGDIAEGYSVSREKKESFPLTVTSAQKNPTAFYLCASSFTGTGSYEQYFGPGTRLTVT.

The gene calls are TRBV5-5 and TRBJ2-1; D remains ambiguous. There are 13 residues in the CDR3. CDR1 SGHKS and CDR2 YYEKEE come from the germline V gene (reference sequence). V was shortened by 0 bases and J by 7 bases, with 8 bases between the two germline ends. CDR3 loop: CASSLEPLNEQFF. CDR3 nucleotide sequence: TGTGCCAGCAGCTTGGAACCTCTAAATGAGCAGTTCTTC.

CDR3 sequence: CASSPGLAGGQETQYF. CDR3 nucleotides: TGCGCCAGCAGCCCGGGACTAGCGGGGGGGCAAGAGACCCAGTACTTC. The genes are TRBV5-1 and TRBJ2-5; TRBD2 aligns across 16 bases. Trimming removed 4 bases from V and 2 bases from J; junction bases left unmatched: 2. The CDR3 is made up of 16 amino acids. CDR1 and CDR2 from the germline V gene are SGHRS and YFSETQ.

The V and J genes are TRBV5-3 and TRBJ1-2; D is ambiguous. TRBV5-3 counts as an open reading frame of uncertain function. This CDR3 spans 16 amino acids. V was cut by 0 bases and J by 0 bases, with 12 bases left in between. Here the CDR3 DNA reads TGTGCCAGAAGCTTGGATATGGGAGAGACTAACTATGGCTACACCTTC. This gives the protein CARSLDMGETNYGYTF.

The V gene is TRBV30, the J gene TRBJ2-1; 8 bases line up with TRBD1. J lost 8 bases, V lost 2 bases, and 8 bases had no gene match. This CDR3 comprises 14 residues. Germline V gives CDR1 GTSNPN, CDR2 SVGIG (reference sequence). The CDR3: CAWSRTGPRDEQFF. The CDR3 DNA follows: TGTGCCTGGAGTAGGACAGGGCCAAGGGATGAGCAGTTCTTC. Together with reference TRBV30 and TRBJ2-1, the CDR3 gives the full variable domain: SQTIHQWPATLVQPVGSPLSLECTVEGTSNPNLYWYRQAAGRGLQLLFYSVGIGQISSEVPQNLSASRPQDRQFILSSKKLLLSDSGFYLCAWSRTGPRDEQFFGPGTRLTVL.

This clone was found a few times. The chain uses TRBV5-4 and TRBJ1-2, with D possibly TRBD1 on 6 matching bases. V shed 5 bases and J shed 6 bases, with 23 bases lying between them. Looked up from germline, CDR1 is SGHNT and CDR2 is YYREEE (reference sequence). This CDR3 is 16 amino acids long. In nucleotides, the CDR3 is TGTGCCAGCAGGAGCGGGGACATACCTACGGATGATGGCTACACCTTC. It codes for CASRSGDIPTDDGYTF.

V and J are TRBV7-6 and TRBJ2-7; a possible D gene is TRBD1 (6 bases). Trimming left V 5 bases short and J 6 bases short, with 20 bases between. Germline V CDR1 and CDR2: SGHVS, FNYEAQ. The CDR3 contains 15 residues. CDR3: CASSLPPGPDSEQYF. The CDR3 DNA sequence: TGTGCCAGCAGCCTTCCTCCGGGACCGGACAGCGAGCAGTACTTC.

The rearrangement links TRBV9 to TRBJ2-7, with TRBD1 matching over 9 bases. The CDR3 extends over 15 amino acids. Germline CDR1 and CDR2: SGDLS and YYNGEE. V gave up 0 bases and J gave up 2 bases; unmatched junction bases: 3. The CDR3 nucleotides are TGTGCCAGCAGCGTAGGGGGACAGGGACCCTACGAGCAGTACTTC. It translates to CASSVGGQGPYEQYF. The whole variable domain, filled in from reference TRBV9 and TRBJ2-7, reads DSGVTQTPKHLITATGQRVTLRCSPRSGDLSVYWYQQSLDQGLQFLIQYYNGEERAKGNILERFSAQQFPDLHSELNLSSLELGDSALYFCASSVGGQGPYEQYFGPGTRLTVT.

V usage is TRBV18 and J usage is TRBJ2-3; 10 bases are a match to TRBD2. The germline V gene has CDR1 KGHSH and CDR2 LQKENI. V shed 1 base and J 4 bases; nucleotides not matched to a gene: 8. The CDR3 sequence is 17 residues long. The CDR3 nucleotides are TGTGCCAGCTCACCACTGGCCAGCGGGAGGGGTGCAGATACGCAGTATTTT. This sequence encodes CASSPLASGRGADTQYF.

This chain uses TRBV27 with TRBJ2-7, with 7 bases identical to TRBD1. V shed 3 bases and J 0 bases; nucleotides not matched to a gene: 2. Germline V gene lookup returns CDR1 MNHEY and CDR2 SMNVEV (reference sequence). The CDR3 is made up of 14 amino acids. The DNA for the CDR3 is TGTGCCAGCAGTTTTTCAGGGGGCTCCTACGAGCAGTACTTC. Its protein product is CASSFSGGSYEQYF.

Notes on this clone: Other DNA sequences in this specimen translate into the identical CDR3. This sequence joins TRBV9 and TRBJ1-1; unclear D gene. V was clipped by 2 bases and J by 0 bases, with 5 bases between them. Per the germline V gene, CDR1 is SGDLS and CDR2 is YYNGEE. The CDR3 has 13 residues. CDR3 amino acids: CASSVQMNTEAFF. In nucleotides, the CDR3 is TGTGCCAGCAGCGTCCAGATGAACACTGAAGCTTTCTTT.

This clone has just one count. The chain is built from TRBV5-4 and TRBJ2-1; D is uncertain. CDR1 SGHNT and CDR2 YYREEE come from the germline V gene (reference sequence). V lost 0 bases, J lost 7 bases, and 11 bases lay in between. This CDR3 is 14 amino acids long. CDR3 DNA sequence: TGTGCCAGCAGCTTGGGCCCGGTAGAGAATGAGCAGTTCTTC. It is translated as CASSLGPVENEQFF.

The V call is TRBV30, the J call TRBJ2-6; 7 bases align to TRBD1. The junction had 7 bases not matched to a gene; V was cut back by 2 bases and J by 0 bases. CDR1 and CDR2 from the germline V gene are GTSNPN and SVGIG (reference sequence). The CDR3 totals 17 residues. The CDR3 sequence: CAWSKDREISGANVLTF. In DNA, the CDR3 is TGTGCCTGGAGTAAAGACAGGGAAATCTCTGGGGCCAACGTCCTGACTTTC.

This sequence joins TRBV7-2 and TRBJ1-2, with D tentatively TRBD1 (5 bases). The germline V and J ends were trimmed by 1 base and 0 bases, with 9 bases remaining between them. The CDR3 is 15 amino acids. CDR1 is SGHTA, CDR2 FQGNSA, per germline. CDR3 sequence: CASSLDAGPNYGYTF. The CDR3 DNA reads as TGTGCCAGCAGCTTAGACGCAGGGCCTAACTATGGCTACACCTTC.

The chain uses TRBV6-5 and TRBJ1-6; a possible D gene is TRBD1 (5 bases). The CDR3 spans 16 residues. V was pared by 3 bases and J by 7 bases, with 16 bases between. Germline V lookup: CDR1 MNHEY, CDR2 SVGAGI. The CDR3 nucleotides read TGTGCCAGCAGTTATTCCCTAGACAGACAAAATTCACCCCTCCACTTT. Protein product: CASSYSLDRQNSPLHF.

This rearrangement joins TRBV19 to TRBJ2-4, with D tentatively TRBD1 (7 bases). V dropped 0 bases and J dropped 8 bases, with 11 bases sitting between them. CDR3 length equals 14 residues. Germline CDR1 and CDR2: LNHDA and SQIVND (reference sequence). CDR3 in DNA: TGTGCCAGTAGTATAGAGGCAGGGGGGCACATTCAGTACTTC. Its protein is CASSIEAGGHIQYF.

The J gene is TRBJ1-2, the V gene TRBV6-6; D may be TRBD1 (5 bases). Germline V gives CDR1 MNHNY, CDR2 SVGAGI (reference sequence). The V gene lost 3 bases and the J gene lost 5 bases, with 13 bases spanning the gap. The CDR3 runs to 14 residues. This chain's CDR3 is CASSYTVEGYGYTF. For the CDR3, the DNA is TGTGCCAGCAGTTATACCGTGGAGGGGTATGGCTACACCTTC.

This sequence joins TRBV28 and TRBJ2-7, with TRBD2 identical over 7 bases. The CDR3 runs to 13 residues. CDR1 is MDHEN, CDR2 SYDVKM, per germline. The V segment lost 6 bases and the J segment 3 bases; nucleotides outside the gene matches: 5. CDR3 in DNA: TGTGCCAGCAGGAGCGGGGTTTACTACGAGCAGTACTTC. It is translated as CASRSGVYYEQYF.

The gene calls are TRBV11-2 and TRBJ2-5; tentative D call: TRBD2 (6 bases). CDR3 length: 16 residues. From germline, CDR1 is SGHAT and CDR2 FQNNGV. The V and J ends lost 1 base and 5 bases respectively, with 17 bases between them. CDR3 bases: TGTGCCAGCAGCTTAGTAGACAGTTTGGGGAGGGAGACCCAGTACTTC. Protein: CASSLVDSLGRETQYF. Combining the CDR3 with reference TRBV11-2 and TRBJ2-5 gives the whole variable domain EAGVAQSPRYKIIEKRQSVAFWCNPISGHATLYWYQQILGQGPKLLIQFQNNGVVDDSQLPKDRFSAERLKGVDSTLKIQPAKLEDSAVYLCASSLVDSLGRETQYFGPGTRLLVL.

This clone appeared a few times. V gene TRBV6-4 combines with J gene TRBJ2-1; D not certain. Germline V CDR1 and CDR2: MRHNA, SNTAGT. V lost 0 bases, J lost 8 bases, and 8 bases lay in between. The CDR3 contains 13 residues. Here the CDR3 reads CASSDSPEDEQFF. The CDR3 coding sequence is TGTGCCAGCAGTGACTCGCCAGAGGATGAGCAGTTCTTC.